This T cell receptor (beta chain) was captured in a study of cytomegalovirus exposure and HLA in healthy donors. General study findings and limits: Researchers counted around 180 TCR beta chains as cytomegalovirus-associated. Serostatus for CMV was the only available immune exposure information.

Germline assignment: CDR1 LNHNV and CDR2 YYDKDF (reference sequence). With 3 bases clipped from V and 6 bases from J, the junction kept 7 bases outside the gene matches. CDR3 size: 16 residues. 60 Vbeta and 13 Jbeta primers were used in PCR. Authors' data handling: A later analysis tallied 80 million or so unique TCR beta chains, around 9.9 million of them shared. Clones were read by immunoSEQ multiplex PCR, and TCRdb kept only the in-frame ones, dropping some. Clone size and V and J calls were adopted from that table, with D and trimming inferred from the DNA. Of about 86,000 clones listed, around three quarters are singletons. About this clone itself: Its target is not known.

The sequenced sample was PBMCs. This TCR was sampled from a man aged 60-69 years in good health and CMV-seronegative. The gene calls are TRBV15 and TRBJ2-2; 10 bases fit TRBD2. The CDR3 loop is CATSSPSGSRPGELFF. CDR3 nucleotides: TGTGCCACCAGCAGCCCTAGCGGGAGTAGACCCGGGGAGCTGTTTTTT.